This TCR beta chain is from a study of blood T cell repertoires in COVID-19. This clone was counted between two and nine times. Trimming took off 8 bases at V and 11 bases at J, with 15 bases between the two ends. CDR3 length equals 11 residues. Clones were sequenced by immunoSEQ multiplex PCR, and TCRdb holds only the in-frame ones, with some missing. There are about 230,000 clones in the sample; approximately 89% occur only once, and around 2.5% lies in the top ten. J is TRBJ1-2 and V is TRBV12-3 or TRBV12-4; the D is unclear. Sequenced sample: PBMCs or T cells enriched from blood (not recorded which). The receptor was derived from a woman aged 40 to 50 with acute COVID-19. The CDR3 nucleotides read TGTGCCAGCGGGCTCTCGGCTTTGTACACCTTC. It encodes CASGLSALYTF.